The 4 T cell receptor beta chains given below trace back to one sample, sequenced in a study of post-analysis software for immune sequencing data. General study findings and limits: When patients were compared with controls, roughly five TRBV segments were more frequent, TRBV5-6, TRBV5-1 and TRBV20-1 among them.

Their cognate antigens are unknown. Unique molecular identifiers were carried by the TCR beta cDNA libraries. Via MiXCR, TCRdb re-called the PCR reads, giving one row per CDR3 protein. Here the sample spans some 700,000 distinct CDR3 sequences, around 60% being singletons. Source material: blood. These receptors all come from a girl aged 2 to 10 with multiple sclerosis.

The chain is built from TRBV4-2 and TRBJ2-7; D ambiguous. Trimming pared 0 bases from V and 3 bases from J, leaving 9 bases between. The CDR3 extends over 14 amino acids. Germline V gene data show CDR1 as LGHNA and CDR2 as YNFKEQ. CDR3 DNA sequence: TGTGCCAGCAGCCAAGATCTCGGCAACTACGAGCAGTACTTC. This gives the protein CASSQDLGNYEQYF.

This CDR3 is CASSEGLAGVGSTYNEQFF. The CDR3 region has the DNA TGTGCCAGCAGCGAGGGACTAGCGGGAGTGGGAAGCACCTACAATGAGCAGTTCTTC. J is TRBJ2-1 and V is TRBV9; TRBD2 matches 14 bases. CDR1 is SGDLS, CDR2 YYNGEE, per germline. Trimming removed 3 bases from V and 2 bases from J; junction bases left unmatched: 10. The CDR3 sequence is 19 residues long.

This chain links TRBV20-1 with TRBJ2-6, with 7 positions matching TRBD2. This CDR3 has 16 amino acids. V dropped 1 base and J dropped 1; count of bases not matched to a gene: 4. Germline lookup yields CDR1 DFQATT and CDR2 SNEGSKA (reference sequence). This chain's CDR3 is CSARARGESGANVLTF. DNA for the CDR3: TGCAGTGCTAGAGCCCGGGGGGAGTCTGGGGCCAACGTCCTGACTTTC.

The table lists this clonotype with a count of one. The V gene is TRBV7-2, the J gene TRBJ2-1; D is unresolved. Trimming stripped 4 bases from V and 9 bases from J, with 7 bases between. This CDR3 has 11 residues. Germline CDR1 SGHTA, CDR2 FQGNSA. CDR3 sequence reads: CASSSIAEQFF. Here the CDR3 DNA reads TGTGCCAGCAGCTCCATAGCTGAGCAGTTCTTC.